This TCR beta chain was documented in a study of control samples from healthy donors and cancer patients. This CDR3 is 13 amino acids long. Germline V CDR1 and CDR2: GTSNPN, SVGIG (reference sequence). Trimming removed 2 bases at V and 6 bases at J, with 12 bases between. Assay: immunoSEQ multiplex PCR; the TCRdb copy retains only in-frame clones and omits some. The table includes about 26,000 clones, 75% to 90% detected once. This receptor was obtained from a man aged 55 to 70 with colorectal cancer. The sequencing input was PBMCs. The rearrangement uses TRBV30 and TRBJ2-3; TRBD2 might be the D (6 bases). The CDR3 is CAWSRRGGDTQYF. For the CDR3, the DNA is TGTGCCTGGAGTCGGAGGGGCGGGGATACGCAGTATTTT. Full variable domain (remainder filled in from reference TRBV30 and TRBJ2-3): SQTIHQWPATLVQPVGSPLSLECTVEGTSNPNLYWYRQAAGRGLQLLFYSVGIGQISSEVPQNLSASRPQDRQFILSSKKLLLSDSGFYLCAWSRRGGDTQYFGPGTRLTVL.